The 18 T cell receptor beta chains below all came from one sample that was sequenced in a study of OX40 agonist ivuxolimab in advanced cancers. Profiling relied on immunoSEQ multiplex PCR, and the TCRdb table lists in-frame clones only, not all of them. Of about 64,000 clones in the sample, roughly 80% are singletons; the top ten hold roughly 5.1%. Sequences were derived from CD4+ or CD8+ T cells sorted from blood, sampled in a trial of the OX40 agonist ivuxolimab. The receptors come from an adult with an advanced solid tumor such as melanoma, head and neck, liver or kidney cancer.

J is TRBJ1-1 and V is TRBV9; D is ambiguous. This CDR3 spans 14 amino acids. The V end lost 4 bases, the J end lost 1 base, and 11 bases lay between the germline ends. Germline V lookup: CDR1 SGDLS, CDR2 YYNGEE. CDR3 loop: CASSPETTNTEAFF. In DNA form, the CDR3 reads TGTGCCAGCAGCCCGGAGACAACGAACACTGAAGCTTTCTTT.

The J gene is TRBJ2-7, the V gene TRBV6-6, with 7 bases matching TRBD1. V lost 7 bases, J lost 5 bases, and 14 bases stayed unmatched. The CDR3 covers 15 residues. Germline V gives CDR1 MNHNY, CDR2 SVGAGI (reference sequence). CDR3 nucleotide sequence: TGTGCCAGCATCCGACCCGGGACAGATTCCGACGAGCAGTACTTC. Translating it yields CASIRPGTDSDEQYF.

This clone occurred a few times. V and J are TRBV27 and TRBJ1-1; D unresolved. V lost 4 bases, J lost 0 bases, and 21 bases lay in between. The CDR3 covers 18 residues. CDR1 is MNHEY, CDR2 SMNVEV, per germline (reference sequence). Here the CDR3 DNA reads TGTGCCAGCAGTTCCCTTTTATATATAAATGGGATGAACACTGAAGCTTTCTTT. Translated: CASSSLLYINGMNTEAFF.

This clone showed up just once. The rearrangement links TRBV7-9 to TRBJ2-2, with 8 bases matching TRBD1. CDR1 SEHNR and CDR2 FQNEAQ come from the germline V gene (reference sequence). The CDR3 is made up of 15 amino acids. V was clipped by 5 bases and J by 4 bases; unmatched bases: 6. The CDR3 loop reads CASSATTGATGELFF. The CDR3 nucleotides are TGTGCCAGCAGCGCTACGACAGGGGCCACCGGGGAGCTGTTTTTT.

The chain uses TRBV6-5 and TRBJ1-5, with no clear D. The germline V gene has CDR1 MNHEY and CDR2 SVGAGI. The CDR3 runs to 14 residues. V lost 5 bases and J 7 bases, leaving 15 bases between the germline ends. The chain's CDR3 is CASSPVDKVQPQHF. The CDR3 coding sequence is TGTGCCAGCAGTCCCGTAGATAAGGTGCAGCCCCAGCATTTT.

The CDR3 nucleotides are TGTGCCAGCAGCAATCCCAGCGGGACCTCCGCCGGGGAGCAGTACTTC. It translates to CASSNPSGTSAGEQYF. The gene calls are TRBV5-4 and TRBJ2-5; 7 bases align to TRBD2. This CDR3 spans 16 amino acids. Losses at the gene ends were 4 bases for V and 11 bases for J; bases not matched to a gene: 20. Germline V gives CDR1 SGHNT, CDR2 YYREEE (reference sequence).

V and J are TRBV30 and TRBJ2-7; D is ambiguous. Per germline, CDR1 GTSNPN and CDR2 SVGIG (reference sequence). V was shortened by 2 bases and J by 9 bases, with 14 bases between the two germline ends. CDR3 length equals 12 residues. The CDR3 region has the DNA TGTGCCTGGAGTAAGGCCCGACCGGGGCAGTACTTC. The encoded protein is CAWSKARPGQYF.

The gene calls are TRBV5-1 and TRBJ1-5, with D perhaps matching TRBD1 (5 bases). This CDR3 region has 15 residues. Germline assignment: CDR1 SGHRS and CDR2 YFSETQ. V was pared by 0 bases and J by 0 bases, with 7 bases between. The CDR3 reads CASSLAGTSNQPQHF. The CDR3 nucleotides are TGCGCCAGCAGCTTGGCCGGGACTAGCAATCAGCCCCAGCATTTT.

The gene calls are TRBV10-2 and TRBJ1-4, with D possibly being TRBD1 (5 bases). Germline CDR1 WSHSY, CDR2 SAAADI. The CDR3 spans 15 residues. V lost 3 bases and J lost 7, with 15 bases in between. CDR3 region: CASSEQNRLGEKLFF. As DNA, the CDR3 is TGCGCCAGCAGTGAACAGAACAGGTTGGGTGAAAAACTGTTTTTT.

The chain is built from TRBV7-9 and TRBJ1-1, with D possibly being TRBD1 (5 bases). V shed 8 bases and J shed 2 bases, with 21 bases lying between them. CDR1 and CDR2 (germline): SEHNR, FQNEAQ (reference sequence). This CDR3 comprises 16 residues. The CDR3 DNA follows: TGTGCCAGCGCAAAAAATTGGGCTCAGGGAAACACTGAAGCTTTCTTT. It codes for CASAKNWAQGNTEAFF.

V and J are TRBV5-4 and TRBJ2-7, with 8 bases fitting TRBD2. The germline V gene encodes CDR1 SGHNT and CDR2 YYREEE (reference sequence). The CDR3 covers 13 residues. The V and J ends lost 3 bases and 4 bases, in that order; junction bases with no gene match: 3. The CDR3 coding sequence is TGTGCCAGCAGCTCCGGGGGGGGATACGAGCAGTACTTC. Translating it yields CASSSGGGYEQYF.

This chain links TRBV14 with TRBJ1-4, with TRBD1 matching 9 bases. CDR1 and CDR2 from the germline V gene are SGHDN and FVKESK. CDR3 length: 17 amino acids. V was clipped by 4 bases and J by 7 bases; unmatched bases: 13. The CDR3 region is CASSLRRGGTGTEKLFF. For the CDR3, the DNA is TGTGCCAGCAGCCTCCGAAGAGGAGGGACAGGGACTGAAAAACTGTTTTTT.

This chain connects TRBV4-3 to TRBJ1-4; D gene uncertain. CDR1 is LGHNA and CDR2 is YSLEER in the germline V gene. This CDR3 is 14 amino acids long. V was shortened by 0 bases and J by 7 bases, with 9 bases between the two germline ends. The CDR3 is CASSQEVESEKLFF. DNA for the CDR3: TGCGCCAGCAGCCAAGAGGTGGAAAGTGAAAAACTGTTTTTT.

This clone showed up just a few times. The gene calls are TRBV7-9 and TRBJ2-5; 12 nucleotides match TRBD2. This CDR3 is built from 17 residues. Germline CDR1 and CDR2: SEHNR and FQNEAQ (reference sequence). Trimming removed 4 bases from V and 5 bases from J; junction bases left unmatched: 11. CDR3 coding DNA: TGTGCCAGCAGCTCCGGACTAGCGGGGCGGGCACGGGAGACCCAGTACTTC. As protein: CASSSGLAGRARETQYF.

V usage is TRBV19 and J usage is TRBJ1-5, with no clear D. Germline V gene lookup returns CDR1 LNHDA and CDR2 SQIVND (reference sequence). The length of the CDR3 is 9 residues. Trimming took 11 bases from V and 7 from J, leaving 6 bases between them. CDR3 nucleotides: TGTGCCGTAGGCCAGCCCCAGCATTTT. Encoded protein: CAVGQPQHF.

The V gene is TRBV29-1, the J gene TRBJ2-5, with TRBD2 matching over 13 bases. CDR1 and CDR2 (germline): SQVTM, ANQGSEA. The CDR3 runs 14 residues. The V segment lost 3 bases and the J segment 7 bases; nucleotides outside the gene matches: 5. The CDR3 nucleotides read TGCAGCGTTGACGGGACTAGCGGGATGGGGACCCAGTACTTC. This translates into CSVDGTSGMGTQYF.

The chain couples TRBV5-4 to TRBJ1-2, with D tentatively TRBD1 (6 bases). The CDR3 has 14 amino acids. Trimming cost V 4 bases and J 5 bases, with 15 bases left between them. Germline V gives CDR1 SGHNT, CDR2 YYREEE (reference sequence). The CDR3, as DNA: TGTGCCAGCAGCCAAGATTTAGGGGGTTATGGCTACACCTTC. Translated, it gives CASSQDLGGYGYTF.

The CDR3 spells CASSPTSVYGYTF. As DNA, the CDR3 is TGTGCCAGCAGTCCAACATCCGTCTATGGCTACACCTTC. The chain is built from TRBV27 and TRBJ1-2, with D unclear. Per the germline V gene, CDR1 is MNHEY and CDR2 is SMNVEV (reference sequence). The CDR3 contains 13 residues. Trimming left V 5 bases short and J 4 bases short, with 11 bases between.